There are a few counts of the clone carrying this T cell receptor beta chain. Its antigen remains unidentified. The sample is drawn from a study of beta chain features in type 1 diabetes. CDR1 and CDR2 (germline): DFQATT, SNEGSKA (reference sequence). Trimming shortened V by 5 bases and J by 0 bases, and 3 bases separated the two germline ends. CDR3 length equals 11 residues. Findings and caveats of the study: Shorter TCRB CDR3s, moderately but significantly so, were found in Type 1 diabetes patients in all four CD4+ subsets.

What was sequenced were expressed TCRB transcripts, since all of the isolated RNA had been reverse transcribed. Data came from immunoSEQ multiplex PCR; TCRdb stores just in-frame clones and leaves some out. In the table there are 250,000 to 350,000 clones, 14% of which are singletons. V is TRBV20-1 and J is TRBJ2-3, with unresolved D. This receptor was identified in a young man with type 1 diabetes. Material for sequencing was naive CD4+ T cells from blood. CDR3 sequence (DNA): TGCAGTGCTGAGAGCACAGATACGCAGTATTTT. Amino acid sequence: CSAESTDTQYF.